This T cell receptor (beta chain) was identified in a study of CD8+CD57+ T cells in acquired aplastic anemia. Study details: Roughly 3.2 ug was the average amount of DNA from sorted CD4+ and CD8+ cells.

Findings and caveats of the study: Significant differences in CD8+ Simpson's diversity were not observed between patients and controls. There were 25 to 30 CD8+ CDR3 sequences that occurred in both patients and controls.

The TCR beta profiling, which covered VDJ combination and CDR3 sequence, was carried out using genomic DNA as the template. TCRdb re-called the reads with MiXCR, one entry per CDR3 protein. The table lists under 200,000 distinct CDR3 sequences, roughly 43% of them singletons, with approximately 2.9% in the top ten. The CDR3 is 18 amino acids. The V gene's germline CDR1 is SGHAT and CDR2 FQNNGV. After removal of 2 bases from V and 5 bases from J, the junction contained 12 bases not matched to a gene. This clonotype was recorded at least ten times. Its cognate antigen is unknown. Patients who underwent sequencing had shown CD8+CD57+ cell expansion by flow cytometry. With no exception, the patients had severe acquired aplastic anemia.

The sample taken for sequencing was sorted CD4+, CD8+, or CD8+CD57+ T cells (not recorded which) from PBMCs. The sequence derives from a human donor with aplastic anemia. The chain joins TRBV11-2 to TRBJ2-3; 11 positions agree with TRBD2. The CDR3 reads CASSLLAGGPSGGDTQYF. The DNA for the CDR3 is TGTGCCAGCAGCTTATTAGCGGGAGGGCCGAGTGGTGGAGATACGCAGTATTTT.